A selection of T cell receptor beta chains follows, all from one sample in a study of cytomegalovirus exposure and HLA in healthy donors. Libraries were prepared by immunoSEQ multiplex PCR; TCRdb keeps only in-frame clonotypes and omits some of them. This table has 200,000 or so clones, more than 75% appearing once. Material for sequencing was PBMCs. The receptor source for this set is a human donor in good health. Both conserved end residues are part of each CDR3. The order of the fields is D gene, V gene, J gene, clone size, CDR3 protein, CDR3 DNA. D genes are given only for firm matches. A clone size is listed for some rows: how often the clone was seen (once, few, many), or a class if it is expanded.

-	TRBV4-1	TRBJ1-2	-	CASSQVWVGANYGYTF	TGCGCCAGCAGCCAAGTATGGGTGGGCGCTAACTATGGCTACACCTTC
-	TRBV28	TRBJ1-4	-	CASRVTSEKLFF	TGTGCCAGCAGAGTCACATCCGAAAAACTGTTTTTT
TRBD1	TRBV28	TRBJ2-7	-	CASSRTGAGGTYEQYF	TGTGCCAGCAGTCGCACAGGGGCCGGAGGCACCTACGAGCAGTACTTC
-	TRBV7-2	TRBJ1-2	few	CASSLEAGMGGYTF	TGTGCCAGCAGCTTAGAGGCAGGGATGGGTGGCTACACCTTC
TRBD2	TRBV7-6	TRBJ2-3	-	CASSLEWGRADTQYF	TGTGCCAGCAGCTTAGAATGGGGGAGGGCAGATACGCAGTATTTT
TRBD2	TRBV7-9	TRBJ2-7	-	CASSPSRLAGNPYEQYF	TGTGCCAGCAGCCCCTCCCGACTAGCGGGAAACCCCTACGAGCAGTACTTC
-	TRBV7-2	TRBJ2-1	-	CASSHSTGYNEQFF	TGTGCCAGCAGCCATTCGACAGGCTACAATGAGCAGTTCTTC
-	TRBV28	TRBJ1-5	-	CASSLSRAGSLVDQPQHF	TGTGCCAGCAGTTTATCCCGGGCAGGGTCACTGGTAGATCAGCCCCAGCATTTT
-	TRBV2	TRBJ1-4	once	CASSEGQGTNEKLFF	TGTGCCAGCAGTGAAGGGCAGGGAACTAATGAAAAACTGTTTTTT
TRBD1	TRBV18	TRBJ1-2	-	CASSPETGAGYTF	TGTGCCAGCTCACCCGAGACAGGGGCCGGCTACACCTTC
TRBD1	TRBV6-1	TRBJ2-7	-	CASMDRGRVYEQYF	TGTGCCAGCATGGACAGGGGGCGCGTCTACGAGCAGTACTTC
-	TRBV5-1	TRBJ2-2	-	CASSLLIIAGELFF	TGCGCCAGCAGCTTGCTGATCATAGCAGGGGAGCTGTTTTTT
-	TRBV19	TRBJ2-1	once	CASRRTDRVHNEQFF	TGTGCCAGTAGACGGACTGATCGGGTCCACAATGAGCAGTTCTTC
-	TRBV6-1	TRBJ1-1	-	CASSDRDTSEAFF	TGTGCCAGCAGTGATCGGGACACCTCTGAAGCTTTCTTT
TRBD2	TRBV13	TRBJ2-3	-	CASSLGERETSTDTQYF	TGTGCCAGCAGCTTAGGTGAGCGGGAGACGAGCACAGATACGCAGTATTTT
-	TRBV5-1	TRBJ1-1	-	CASRRGNTEAFF	TGCGCCAGCAGGCGGGGTAACACTGAAGCTTTCTTT
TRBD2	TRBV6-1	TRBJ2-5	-	CASSGGLAGTVPRETQYF	TGTGCCAGCAGTGGGGGACTAGCGGGAACCGTACCGAGGGAGACCCAGTACTTC
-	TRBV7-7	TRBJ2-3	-	CASSYRAADTQYF	TGTGCTAGCAGCTATCGCGCGGCGGATACGCAGTATTTT
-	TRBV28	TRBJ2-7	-	CASSLFGRTYEQYF	TGTGCCAGCAGTTTATTTGGCAGAACCTACGAGCAGTACTTC
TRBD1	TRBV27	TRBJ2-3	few	CASSSRDRGHRDTQYF	TGTGCCAGCAGTTCTAGGGACAGGGGGCATAGAGATACGCAGTATTTT
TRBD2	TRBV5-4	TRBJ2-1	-	CASSKTSGSYNEQFF	TGTGCCAGCAGCAAAACTAGCGGGTCCTACAATGAGCAGTTCTTC
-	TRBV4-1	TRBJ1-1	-	CASSQGTDLNTEAFF	TGCGCCAGCAGCCAAGGGACAGATCTGAACACTGAAGCTTTCTTT
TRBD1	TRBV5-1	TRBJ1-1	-	CASSGGTAGDTEAFF	TGCGCCAGCAGCGGGGGGACAGCGGGGGACACTGAAGCTTTCTTT
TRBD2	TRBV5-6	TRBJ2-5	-	CASSLALAGAGDQETQYF	TGTGCCAGCAGCTTGGCGCTAGCGGGAGCGGGAGACCAAGAGACCCAGTACTTC
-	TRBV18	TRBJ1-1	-	CASRETGTPNTEAFF	TGTGCCAGCCGAGAAACCGGGACACCGAACACTGAAGCTTTCTTT
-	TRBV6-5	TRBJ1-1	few	CASSYGVSGTEAFF	TGTGCCAGCAGTTACGGAGTCTCGGGCACTGAAGCTTTCTTT
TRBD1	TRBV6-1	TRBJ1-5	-	CASSARDRGRNQPQHF	TGTGCCAGCAGTGCCCGGGACAGGGGACGCAATCAGCCCCAGCATTTT
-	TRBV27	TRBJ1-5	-	CASSLSPGNQPQHF	TGTGCCAGCAGTTTATCCCCCGGCAATCAGCCCCAGCATTTT
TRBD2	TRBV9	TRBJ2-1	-	CASSVATSGSVDEQFF	TGTGCCAGCAGCGTAGCTACAAGCGGGAGCGTGGATGAGCAGTTCTTC
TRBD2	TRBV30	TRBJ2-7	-	CAWTRLAGLGPYEQYF	TGTGCCTGGACCCGATTAGCGGGGCTGGGGCCCTACGAGCAGTACTTC
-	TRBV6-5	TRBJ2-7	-	CASRQTVGSYEQYF	TGTGCCAGCAGACAAACAGTAGGCTCCTACGAGCAGTACTTC
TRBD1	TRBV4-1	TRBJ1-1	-	CASSQGQGKVRNTEAFF	TGCGCCAGCAGCCAGGGACAGGGGAAGGTACGGAACACTGAAGCTTTCTTT
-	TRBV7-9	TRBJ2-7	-	CASSLTPEAYEQYF	TGTGCCAGCAGCTTGACCCCGGAGGCCTACGAGCAGTACTTC
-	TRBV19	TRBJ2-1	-	CASSPLASRSYNEQFF	TGTGCCAGTAGTCCACTGGCTAGCCGGTCCTACAATGAGCAGTTCTTC
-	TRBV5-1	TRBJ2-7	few	CASSLAGLRGTDEQYF	TGCGCCAGCAGCTTGGCCGGCCTCCGGGGGACTGACGAGCAGTACTTC
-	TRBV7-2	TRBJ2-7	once	CASSSRTGRTGTAPYEQYF	TGTGCCAGCAGCTCCCGTACAGGGAGAACAGGGACGGCACCCTACGAGCAGTACTTC
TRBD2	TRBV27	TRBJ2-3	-	CASSLVWREAEYF	TGTGCCAGCAGTTTAGTTTGGCGGGAGGCCGAGTATTTT
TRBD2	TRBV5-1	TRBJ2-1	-	CASSLVIVSGSRRNEQFF	TGCGCCAGCAGCTTAGTAATAGTTAGCGGGAGCCGGAGGAATGAGCAGTTCTTC
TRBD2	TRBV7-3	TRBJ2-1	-	CASGKTSGSFDNEQFF	TGTGCCAGCGGGAAGACTAGCGGGAGTTTTGACAATGAGCAGTTCTTC
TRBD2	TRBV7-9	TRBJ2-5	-	CASSLASRGQETQYF	TGTGCCAGCAGCTTAGCGTCGCGGGGGCAAGAGACCCAGTACTTC
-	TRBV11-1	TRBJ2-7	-	CASSFRGRSSYEQYF	TGTGCCAGCAGCTTCCGAGGGAGGAGCTCCTACGAGCAGTACTTC
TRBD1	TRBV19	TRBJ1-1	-	CASSPRQGANTEAFF	TGTGCCAGTAGTCCCCGACAGGGGGCGAACACTGAAGCTTTCTTT
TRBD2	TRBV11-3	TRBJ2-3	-	CASSPTSDTDTQYF	TGTGCCAGCAGCCCGACTAGCGACACAGATACGCAGTATTTT
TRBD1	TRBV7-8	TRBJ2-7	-	CASSSYRGQGYEQYF	TGTGCCAGCAGCTCTTACAGGGGGCAGGGCTACGAGCAGTACTTC
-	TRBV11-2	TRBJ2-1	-	CASSLGVAEYNEQFF	TGTGCCAGCAGCCTCGGGGTAGCAGAGTACAATGAGCAGTTCTTC
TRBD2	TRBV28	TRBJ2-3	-	CASTWEGSRPDTQYF	TGTGCCAGCACCTGGGAGGGGTCTCGCCCAGATACGCAGTATTTT
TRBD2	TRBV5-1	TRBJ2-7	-	CASSPLAASYEQYF	TGCGCCAGCAGCCCTCTAGCGGCTTCCTACGAGCAGTACTTC
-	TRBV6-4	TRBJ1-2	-	CASSQDSNYGYTF	TGTGCCAGCAGCCAGGACTCTAACTATGGCTACACCTTC
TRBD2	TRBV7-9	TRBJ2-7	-	CASSSRGTSVGEQYF	TGTGCCAGCAGCTCACGTGGGACTAGCGTAGGCGAGCAGTACTTC
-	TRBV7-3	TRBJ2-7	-	CASSLTRGGEQYF	TGTGCCAGCAGCCTCACGCGCGGTGGCGAGCAGTACTTC
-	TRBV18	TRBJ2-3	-	CASSPPQGPFTDTQYF	TGTGCCAGCTCACCACCGCAGGGGCCGTTCACAGATACGCAGTATTTT
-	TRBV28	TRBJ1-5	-	CASSRVISNQPQHF	TGTGCCAGCAGCAGGGTTATTAGCAATCAGCCCCAGCATTTT
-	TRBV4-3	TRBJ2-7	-	CASSPHIASYEQYF	TGCGCCAGCAGCCCCCACATAGCGAGCTACGAGCAGTACTTC
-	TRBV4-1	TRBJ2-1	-	CASSPPGTYYNEQFF	TGCGCCAGCAGCCCGCCCGGGACATATTACAATGAGCAGTTCTTC
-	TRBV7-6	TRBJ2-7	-	CASSLPGEGYEQYF	TGTGCCAGCAGCTTACCAGGGGAGGGCTACGAGCAGTACTTC